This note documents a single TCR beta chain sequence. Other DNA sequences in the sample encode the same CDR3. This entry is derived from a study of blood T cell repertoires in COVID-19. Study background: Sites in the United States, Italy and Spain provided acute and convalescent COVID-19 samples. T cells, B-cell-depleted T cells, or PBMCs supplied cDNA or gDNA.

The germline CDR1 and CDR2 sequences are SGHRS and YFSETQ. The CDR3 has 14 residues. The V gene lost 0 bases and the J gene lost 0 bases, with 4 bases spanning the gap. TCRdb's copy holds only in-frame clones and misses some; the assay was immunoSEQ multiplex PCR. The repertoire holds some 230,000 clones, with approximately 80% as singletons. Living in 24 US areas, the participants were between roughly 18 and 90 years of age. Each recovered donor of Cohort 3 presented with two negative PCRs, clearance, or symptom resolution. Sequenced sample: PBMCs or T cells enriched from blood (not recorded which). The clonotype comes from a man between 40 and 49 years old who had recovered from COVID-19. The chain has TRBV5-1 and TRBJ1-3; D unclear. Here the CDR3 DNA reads TGCGCCAGCAGCTTGGACAGCTCTGGAAACACCATATATTTT. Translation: CASSLDSSGNTIYF. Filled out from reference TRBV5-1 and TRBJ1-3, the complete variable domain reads KAGVTQTPRYLIKTRGQQVTLSCSPISGHRSVSWYQQTPGQGLQFLFEYFSETQRNKGNFPGRFSGRQFSNSRSEMNVSTLELGDSALYLCASSLDSSGNTIYFGEGSWLTVV.